The source of this T cell receptor (beta chain) is a study of OX40 agonist ivuxolimab in advanced cancers. Sequencing was performed with immunoSEQ multiplex PCR; in TCRdb, only in-frame clones are kept and a portion is missing. This table has roughly 150,000 clones, approximately 94% appearing once. Trimming stripped 6 bases from V and 0 bases from J, with 9 bases between. This CDR3 region has 15 residues. Per the germline V gene, CDR1 is MNHEY and CDR2 is SMNVEV (reference sequence). This receptor was identified in an adult with an advanced solid tumor such as melanoma, head and neck, liver or kidney cancer. Sequenced material: CD4+ or CD8+ T cells sorted from blood, taken in a trial of the OX40 agonist ivuxolimab. The chain links TRBV27 to TRBJ2-6; D not certain. The CDR3 region is CASRALASGANVLTF. The CDR3 nucleotides are TGTGCCAGCAGAGCCTTGGCCTCTGGGGCCAACGTCCTGACTTTC. The entire variable domain, with the rest obtained from reference TRBV27 and TRBJ2-6, is as follows: EAQVTQNPRYLITVTGKKLTVTCSQNMNHEYMSWYRQDPGLGLRQIYYSMNVEVTDKGDVPEGYKVSRKEKRNFPLILESPSPNQTSLYFCASRALASGANVLTFGAGSRLTVL.